This entry describes one T cell receptor beta chain. The antigen is undetermined. This table comes from immunoSEQ multiplex PCR, and its TCRdb copy is limited to in-frame clones, with some not included. The sample lists approximately 68,000 clones, 75% to 90% occurring once. Thawed unstimulated PBMCs were FACS-sorted by CD3, CD4 and CD8 into two populations. The sample originates from a study of T cell clones after liver transplantation. Overall study: Liver transplant recipients had immunosuppression withdrawal attempted within 2 years.

Overall study findings and caveats: Small, mixed patient groups and varying post-transplant times limit these conclusions.

The receptor was derived from a human donor who received a liver transplant. The sequencing used CD4+ T cells from blood, collected before liver transplant.

This chain's CDR3 is CASSLGRGWYF. The CDR3 DNA is TGCGCCAGCAGCTTGGGTAGGGGTTGGTACTTC. The J gene is TRBJ2-7, the V gene TRBV5-1; tentatively, D is TRBD1 (5 bases). CDR1 and CDR2 from the germline V gene are SGHRS and YFSETQ. The CDR3 length is 11 residues. Deletions cut 0 bases from V and 12 bases from J, with 10 bases between.